This TCR beta chain derives from a study of T cells in Graves' hyperthyroidism and ophthalmopathy. Whole-study context: Peripheral blood sampling occurred at initial diagnosis, before any treatment.

Aged 18 to 65, the patients had hyperthyroidism that was newly diagnosed and had lasted under 2 months. Lactation, pregnancy, other autoimmune disease or uncontrolled infection excluded patients. The germline gives CDR1 DFQATT, CDR2 SNEGSKA (reference sequence). The CDR3 sequence is 15 residues long. V was shortened by 7 bases and J by 2 bases, with 17 bases between the two germline ends. RNA transcripts were the template for amplifying TCR beta CDR3 regions. HTBI primers were used for first-round RT-PCR of the TCR CDR3. TCRdb redid the calling of the multiplex PCR reads with MiXCR, one entry per CDR3 protein. The sample holds around 300,000 distinct CDR3 sequences, around 15% seen once.

Sample: blood. The TCR originated in a woman between 50 and 59 years old with Graves' hyperthyroidism that later progressed to Graves' ophthalmopathy. The V call is TRBV20-1, the J call TRBJ2-2, with D possibly TRBD2 on 5 matching bases. CDR3 DNA: TGCAGTGTCAGCGTGGGGAGTCTCAACACCGGGGAGCTGTTTTTT. Translation gives CSVSVGSLNTGELFF.